This T cell receptor (beta chain) comes out of a study of blood T cells in healthy people across ages. Germline-derived CDR1 and CDR2 are SEHNR and FQNEAQ (reference sequence). This CDR3 spans 15 amino acids. V gave up 1 base and J gave up 8 bases, with 17 bases separating them. Study-wide findings and caveats: Per million T cells, the diversity of TCR beta decreased roughly linearly as age advanced. Naive T cell percentage and TCR beta diversity correlated strongly.

Worth noting for this clonotype: Its antigen is not identified.

Combining a sample-barcoded 5' primer with a J-beta primer mix, a second PCR ran for about 7 to 12 cycles. Each CDR3 protein gets one entry after TCRdb re-called the 5' RACE reads with MiXCR. The sample lists about 770,000 distinct CDR3 sequences; roughly 44% were seen once. The chain joins TRBV7-9 to TRBJ1-2, with D unresolved. The source material was blood. This clonotype was sampled from a man in his sixties in good health. The chain's CDR3 is CASSLVALGNGGYTF. DNA for the CDR3: TGTGCCAGCAGCTTAGTCGCCCTGGGAAACGGGGGCTACACCTTC.